Listed below are T cell receptor beta chains from one sample, sequenced in a study of blood T cell repertoires in COVID-19. The table came from immunoSEQ multiplex PCR; TCRdb's copy has only in-frame clones and leaves some out. This sample has 150,000 or so clones; more than 65% occur once, and the top ten carry roughly 15%. Sequencing was performed on PBMCs or T cells enriched from blood (not recorded which). The receptor source for this set is a man between 45 and 60 years old who had recovered from COVID-19. CDR3s include the opening cysteine and the closing phenylalanine or tryptophan. The D gene is left open where the match is weak. Size values are once, few and many counts, or a class for expanded clones, and some rows have none.

TRBJ1-3,NA,16,TRBV7-6,TRBD1,TGTGCCAGCAGCCCGTGGGACAGTTCCTCTGGAAACACCATATATTTT,CASSPWDSSSGNTIYF
TRBJ2-3,NA,13,TRBV5-1,NA,TGCGCCACCTTTGACACTAGCACAGATACGCAGTATTTT,CATFDTSTDTQYF
TRBJ2-1,NA,16,TRBV6-4,NA,TGTGCCAGCAGTGAGCGCCCACAGGGCTCCTACAATGAGCAGTTCTTC,CASSERPQGSYNEQFF
TRBJ2-4,NA,14,TRBV4-1,NA,TGCGCCAGCAGCCAAGTTGGCAGGCAAAACATTCAGTACTTC,CASSQVGRQNIQYF
TRBJ2-3,NA,16,TRBV7-2,TRBD2,TGTGCCAGCAGCTTAGCAGGCGGGGGGGCCCCAGATACGCAGTATTTT,CASSLAGGGAPDTQYF
TRBJ2-5,NA,14,TRBV5-4,NA,TGTGCCAGCAGCCGGGGGGCGGACCAAGAGACCCAGTACTTC,CASSRGADQETQYF
TRBJ2-7,NA,14,TRBV6-4,TRBD1,TGTGCCAGCAGCCGGACGGGACAGGGGAGCGAGCAGTACTTC,CASSRTGQGSEQYF
TRBJ1-1,NA,17,TRBV7-3,TRBD1,TGTGCCAGCAGCTTAGAGGGGGCGGGCGATAGGAACACTGAAGCTTTCTTT,CASSLEGAGDRNTEAFF
TRBJ1-6,NA,15,TRBV7-9,TRBD1,TGTGCCAGCAGCGAGCGACAGGGGCCTAATTCACCCCTCCACTTT,CASSERQGPNSPLHF
TRBJ2-7,NA,16,TRBV7-6,TRBD1,TGTGCCAGCAGCTTAGCGCGGGGACAGGGGACCTACGAGCAGTACTTC,CASSLARGQGTYEQYF
TRBJ2-7,NA,16,TRBV7-2,TRBD1,TGTGCCAGCAGCTCGGCGACAGGGGGGGGCATCTACGAGCAGTACTTC,CASSSATGGGIYEQYF
TRBJ1-6,NA,16,TRBV7-2,NA,TGTGCCAGCAGCTTAGAATGGGCCCCTTCTAATTCACCCCTCCACTTT,CASSLEWAPSNSPLHF
TRBJ2-3,NA,14,TRBV18,NA,TGTGCCAGCTCACCAACCCTCCGCGGAGATACGCAGTATTTT,CASSPTLRGDTQYF
TRBJ1-5,NA,13,TRBV3-1/TRBV3-2,NA,TGTGCCAGCAGCCAAGCCCACAATCAGCCCCAGCATTTT,CASSQAHNQPQHF
TRBJ2-7,few,14,TRBV3-1/TRBV3-2,NA,TGTGCCAGCAGCCTATCTGCGGGCTCCCGGGAGCAGTACTTC,CASSLSAGSREQYF
TRBJ1-2,few,14,TRBV6-5,NA,TGTGCCAGCAGTTACTCGCAGGGCGGCAATGGCTACACCTTC,CASSYSQGGNGYTF
TRBJ1-6,few,15,TRBV5-4,NA,TGTGCCAGCAGCGCAGAACTGGACATCGGTTCACCCCTCCACTTT,CASSAELDIGSPLHF
TRBJ2-7,NA,12,TRBV30,NA,TGTGCCTGGAGATCGAGCTCCTACGAGCAGTACTTC,CAWRSSSYEQYF
TRBJ1-2,NA,14,TRBV2,TRBD1,TGTGCCAGCAGTGAAGCGCTTACAGGGGATGGCTACACCTTC,CASSEALTGDGYTF
TRBJ1-2,NA,15,TRBV30,NA,TGTGCCTGGAGTGGGGTAGGACAGTCGTACTATGGCTACACCTTC,CAWSGVGQSYYGYTF
TRBJ2-7,NA,15,TRBV7-9,TRBD1,TGTGCCAGCAGCCCGACAGGGAGTTATCCCTCCGAGCAGTACTTC,CASSPTGSYPSEQYF
TRBJ1-2,NA,13,TRBV3-1/TRBV3-2,NA,TGTGCCAGCAGCCAGGTTAATTCGGGTGGCTACACCTTC,CASSQVNSGGYTF
TRBJ1-6,NA,16,TRBV2,TRBD1,TGTGCCAGCAGAGCCGACAGGGCCTCCTATAATTCACCCCTCCACTTT,CASRADRASYNSPLHF